Listed below are T cell receptor beta chains from one sample, sequenced in a study of blood T cells in healthy people across ages. TCRdb analysed the 5' RACE reads with MiXCR anew, one entry per CDR3 protein. The sample records 600,000 to 650,000 distinct CDR3 sequences, 58% being singletons. Material for sequencing was blood. These receptors were taken from a man aged 55 to 70 in good health. Both conserved end residues are part of each CDR3. A D gene is named only where the DNA matches it firmly. Clone sizes are given selectively: once, few, many, or a class where the clone is expanded.

d_gene | j_gene | v_gene | abundance | CDR3nt | CDR3aa
- | TRBJ2-1 | TRBV21-1 | few | TGTGCCAGCACCCTTACCAATGAGCAGTTCTTC | CASTLTNEQFF
- | TRBJ2-6 | TRBV4-2 | few | TGTGCCAGCAGCCAAGCCGAAGGGGCGGCTGGGGCCAACGTCCTGACTTTC | CASSQAEGAAGANVLTF
TRBD2 | TRBJ2-1 | TRBV9 | few | TGTGCCAGCAGCGTAGGAAATAGCGGGGGGGAGCAGTTCTTC | CASSVGNSGGEQFF
TRBD2 | TRBJ2-4 | TRBV7-8 | - | TGTGCCAGCAGCTTAGGAAGCAGCGGGGGGAGAAACATTCAGTACTTC | CASSLGSSGGRNIQYF
TRBD2 | TRBJ2-1 | TRBV2 | - | TGTGCCAGCGGGACGGGACTAGCGGGGTATGAGCAGTTCTTC | CASGTGLAGYEQFF
- | TRBJ1-5 | TRBV7-2 | - | TGTGCCAGCACAGCTGGGGGGCCGAATCAGCCCCAGCATTTT | CASTAGGPNQPQHF
TRBD1 | TRBJ1-1 | TRBV5-6 | - | TGTGCCAGCAGCTTTGGACAGGGCCACCTTCTGAACACTGAAGCTTTCTTT | CASSFGQGHLLNTEAFF
- | TRBJ2-6 | TRBV25-1 | - | TGTGCCAGCAGTGTGGGCAGGGCAGGTGGGGCCAACGTCCTGACTTTC | CASSVGRAGGANVLTF
- | TRBJ1-6 | TRBV19 | - | TGTGCCAGTAGTATAGGGGCCCGGAGAGGGAATTCACCCCTCCACTTT | CASSIGARRGNSPLHF
- | TRBJ2-2 | TRBV4-2 | - | TGTGCCAGCAGCCAAGTCCCGCTAGGTCTGACGAACACCGGGGAGCTGTTTTTT | CASSQVPLGLTNTGELFF
TRBD2 | TRBJ2-1 | TRBV6-6 | - | TGTGCCAGCAGTTACTCGTCGGCTAGCGGGGGCGGTGAGCAGTTCTTC | CASSYSSASGGGEQFF
- | TRBJ2-3 | TRBV7-2 | - | TGTGCCAGCAGCTTCCGGCTAGCTTCAGATACGCAGTATTTT | CASSFRLASDTQYF
- | TRBJ1-2 | TRBV6-2/TRBV6-3 | - | TGTGCCAGCACGGACACGGGGGAACTGGGTGGCTACACCTTC | CASTDTGELGGYTF
- | TRBJ1-1 | TRBV18 | once | TGTGCCAGCTCCCTCGCGGGACGGCTAAACACTGAAGCTTTCTTT | CASSLAGRLNTEAFF
- | TRBJ1-2 | TRBV25-1 | - | TGTGCCAGCAAGGACAGCCGAGGGGGGGGCTACACCTTC | CASKDSRGGGYTF
TRBD2 | TRBJ2-7 | TRBV11-1 | - | TGTGCCAGCAGCTTAGGGACTAGCGGCACCTCCTACGAGCAGTACTTC | CASSLGTSGTSYEQYF
- | TRBJ2-7 | TRBV6-6 | - | TGTGCCAGCAGTTACTCAAGCGGCTGGGACTACGAGCAGTACTTC | CASSYSSGWDYEQYF
- | TRBJ1-2 | TRBV6-5 | - | TGTGCCAGCAGCCGGGTAGGAACTTATGGCCACACCTTC | CASSRVGTYGHTF
TRBD1 | TRBJ2-1 | TRBV25-1 | once | TGTGCCAGCAGTGAATGGACAGGGGGGAACAATGAGCAGTTCTTC | CASSEWTGGNNEQFF
- | TRBJ2-5 | TRBV15 | - | TGTGCCACCAGCCTCCAAGAGACCCAGTACTTC | CATSLQETQYF
TRBD1 | TRBJ1-4 | TRBV20-1 | - | TGCAGTGCTAACCTCGACAGGGTTGAAAAACTGTTTTTT | CSANLDRVEKLFF
TRBD1 | TRBJ1-2 | TRBV6-6 | - | TGTGCCAGCGAACAGGGGGAGAACTATGGCTACACCTTC | CASEQGENYGYTF
TRBD1 | TRBJ2-7 | TRBV9 | few | TGTGCCAGCAGCCTCAGACAGGGGGCGGCCTACGAGCAGTACTTC | CASSLRQGAAYEQYF
- | TRBJ1-5 | TRBV5-1 | - | TGCGCCAGCAGCTTGCCGCAGACAGGTTATAGCAATCAGCCCCAGCATTTT | CASSLPQTGYSNQPQHF
- | TRBJ2-5 | TRBV11-1 | - | TGTGCCAGCAGCCCGGAGGGCGGGCCTCAAACGGAGACCCAGTACTTC | CASSPEGGPQTETQYF
TRBD2 | TRBJ2-5 | TRBV11-2 | - | TGTGCCAGCAGCTTAGGTGGGGGGCTAGCGGGCCAGTACTTC | CASSLGGGLAGQYF
- | TRBJ2-3 | TRBV7-9 | few | TGTGCCAGCAGCTCGACAGCACCCTCCGCAGATACGCAGTATTTT | CASSSTAPSADTQYF
- | TRBJ2-6 | TRBV9 | few | TGTGCCAGCAGCGTAGGGGAGGAACGTGCGAGTTGGTCTGGGGCCAACGTCCTGACTTTC | CASSVGEERASWSGANVLTF
TRBD1 | TRBJ1-2 | TRBV10-2 | - | TGCGCCAGCAGTGAGTCCACGGGAGACAGGGGGCGTCGGGGCTATGGCTACACCTTC | CASSESTGDRGRRGYGYTF
- | TRBJ1-6 | TRBV28 | - | TGTGCCAGCTTCCAGGGTCTAACCTATAATTCACCCCTCCACTTT | CASFQGLTYNSPLHF
TRBD2 | TRBJ2-5 | TRBV6-5 | - | TGTGCCAGCAGTTACTCGCGGCGGGGGGCACAAGAGACCCAGTACTTC | CASSYSRRGAQETQYF
TRBD2 | TRBJ2-1 | TRBV6-2/TRBV6-3 | - | TGTGCCAGCAGTTACTCGACTAGCGGGGGGGTGAATGAGCAGTTCTTC | CASSYSTSGGVNEQFF
TRBD2 | TRBJ2-4 | TRBV28 | - | TGTGCCAGCAGTTTATGGACTAGCGGGGGGAAAAACATTCAGTACTTC | CASSLWTSGGKNIQYF
TRBD2 | TRBJ2-6 | TRBV20-1 | many | TGCAGTGCTTCGCCCAGACTAGCCCGCTCTGGGGCCAACGTCCTGACTTTC | CSASPRLARSGANVLTF
TRBD2 | TRBJ2-3 | TRBV20-1 | - | TGCAGTGCGAACCTCCCAAGGGCGGGGGGCACAGATACGCAGTATTTT | CSANLPRAGGTDTQYF
- | TRBJ2-7 | TRBV5-1 | once | TGCGCCAGCAGCGTGGACAGATCGTTGGAGCAGTACTTC | CASSVDRSLEQYF
- | TRBJ2-1 | TRBV4-1 | - | TGCGCCAGCAGCCAAGAATGGGTGGTGCGGAGGCAGTTCTTC | CASSQEWVVRRQFF
TRBD1 | TRBJ2-1 | TRBV6-1 | - | TGTGCCAGCAGTGATGGACAGGGAATCTACAATGAGCAGTTCTTC | CASSDGQGIYNEQFF
- | TRBJ2-5 | TRBV18 | - | TGTGCCAGCTCACCAGGGCTCGGGACGGAGACCCAGTACTTC | CASSPGLGTETQYF
- | TRBJ1-5 | TRBV21-1 | - | TGTGCCAGCAGCAAAGCGGACAGGCCCTATAGCAATCAGCCCCAGCATTTT | CASSKADRPYSNQPQHF
- | TRBJ1-1 | TRBV29-1 | few | TGCAGCGTTGAAGAGAACGACAGGCCCGAAGCTTTCTTT | CSVEENDRPEAFF
- | TRBJ1-1 | TRBV29-1 | - | TGCAGCGTTGTGGTTGCGGGCGGATTGAACACTGAAGCTTTCTTT | CSVVVAGGLNTEAFF
- | TRBJ2-7 | TRBV7-2 | - | TGTGCCAGCAGCTTAGAACTGAGGATCTACGAGCAGTACTTC | CASSLELRIYEQYF
TRBD1 | TRBJ2-3 | TRBV29-1 | - | TGCAGCGTTGAAGGGGGGGGACAGGGGACAGATACGCAGTATTTT | CSVEGGGQGTDTQYF
- | TRBJ1-2 | TRBV20-1 | - | TGCAGTGCTAGAGAACAGGCTACCCATGGCTACACCTTC | CSAREQATHGYTF
- | TRBJ2-5 | TRBV11-2 | - | TGTGCCAGCAGCCCTAAATTCGGGGAAGAGACCCAGTACTTC | CASSPKFGEETQYF
- | TRBJ2-5 | TRBV11-2 | few | TGTGCCAGCAGAGACCAGACAATCCAAGGGACCCAGTACTTC | CASRDQTIQGTQYF
TRBD1 | TRBJ2-7 | TRBV6-1 | - | TGTGCCAGTAGGACAGGGGGCGAGGGCTACGAGCAGTACTTC | CASRTGGEGYEQYF
TRBD2 | TRBJ2-5 | TRBV20-1 | once | TGCAGTGCTATGAGCGGGGGAGAGACCCAGTACTTC | CSAMSGGETQYF
TRBD1 | TRBJ1-1 | TRBV12-3/TRBV12-4 | - | TGTGCCAGCAGCCAACAGGGGTCCCGGGGTGAAGCTTTCTTT | CASSQQGSRGEAFF
- | TRBJ1-5 | TRBV10-3 | - | TGTGCCATCAGCGGGAAGGGACCGGGCAATCAGCCCCAGCATTTT | CAISGKGPGNQPQHF
- | TRBJ1-2 | TRBV7-2 | - | TGTGCCAGCAGTTTTCGGGGGGCCTTTGTCTATGGCTACACCTTC | CASSFRGAFVYGYTF
TRBD1 | TRBJ1-6 | TRBV11-2 | few | TGTGCCAGCAGCCTCCGGACAGGGAACGATTCACCCCTCCACTTT | CASSLRTGNDSPLHF
TRBD1 | TRBJ2-1 | TRBV5-1 | - | TGCGCCAGCAGCTTATTCGCCAGGGGGAATGAGCAGTTCTTC | CASSLFARGNEQFF
- | TRBJ1-2 | TRBV5-1 | few | TGCGCCAGCAGCTTGGTGGGGCAGCCGGATAACTATGGCTACACCTTC | CASSLVGQPDNYGYTF